The 15 T cell receptor beta chains below were found in one sample sequenced in a study of T cells and copy number aberrations in small-cell lung cancer. Some clones are missing from TCRdb's copy, which holds only in-frame ones; the method was immunoSEQ multiplex PCR. The table includes 2,000 to 3,000 clones, approximately 81% detected once. The sample consisted of normal tissue next to the tumor. These receptors originate from a man between 65 and 85 years old with small cell lung cancer.

CDR3 in DNA: TGCAGCGTTCGTGGACTAGCGGGGCTATCGGATACGCAGTATTTT. It specifies CSVRGLAGLSDTQYF. V gene TRBV29-1 combines with J gene TRBJ2-3, with 12 nucleotides matching TRBD2. Germline CDR1 SQVTM, CDR2 ANQGSEA. V lost 5 bases to trimming and J lost 6 bases; unmatched junction nucleotides: 9. The CDR3 loop spans 15 amino acids.

The chain recombines TRBV5-5 with TRBJ1-5, with unresolved D. V lost 2 bases and J 2 bases, leaving 8 bases between the germline ends. CDR3 size: 14 residues. The germline gives CDR1 SGHKS, CDR2 YYEKEE (reference sequence). CDR3 amino acids: CASSLLERNQPQHF. The CDR3 region has the DNA TGTGCCAGCAGCTTACTGGAGCGCAATCAGCCCCAGCATTTT. The variable domain in full, with the rest retrieved from reference TRBV5-5 and TRBJ1-5, is DAGVTQSPTHLIKTRGQQVTLRCSPISGHKSVSWYQQVLGQGPQFIFQYYEKEERGRGNFPDRFSARQFPNYSSELNVNALLLGDSALYLCASSLLERNQPQHFGDGTRLSIL.

This chain links TRBV14 with TRBJ2-7; 8 bases map to TRBD1. V lost 1 base and J lost 6; bases outside the gene matches: 2. The CDR3 sequence is 13 residues long. Germline lookup yields CDR1 SGHDN and CDR2 FVKESK. The CDR3, as DNA: TGTGCCAGCAGCCAAGCAGGGGGCGGCGAGCAGTACTTC. As protein: CASSQAGGGEQYF.

V usage is TRBV6-1 and J usage is TRBJ2-4; the D call may be TRBD1 or TRBD2 (6 bases each). V lost 7 bases and J lost 3, with 10 bases in between. Per germline, CDR1 MNHNS and CDR2 SASEGT. This CDR3 is built from 13 residues. The CDR3 sequence is CASIGGGKNIQYF. As DNA, the CDR3 is TGTGCCAGCATAGGGGGAGGCAAAAACATTCAGTACTTC.

The chain links TRBV7-2 to TRBJ2-3; 8 bases match TRBD1. Per the germline V gene, CDR1 is SGHTA and CDR2 is FQGNSA. The length of the CDR3 is 13 residues. V dropped 5 bases and J dropped 5; count of bases not matched to a gene: 3. This CDR3 is CASSGQGLDTQYF. CDR3 bases: TGTGCCAGCAGCGGACAGGGTTTAGATACGCAGTATTTT.

The J gene is TRBJ2-3, the V gene TRBV5-1; D gene ambiguous. The CDR3 loop spans 14 amino acids. CDR1 and CDR2 from the germline V gene are SGHRS and YFSETQ. V gave up 4 bases and J gave up 3 bases, with 12 bases separating them. The CDR3 DNA is TGCGCCAGCAGCCCTGGAGATCCTACAGATACGCAGTATTTT. This encodes CASSPGDPTDTQYF. The full variable domain, rest sourced from reference TRBV5-1 and TRBJ2-3, is KAGVTQTPRYLIKTRGQQVTLSCSPISGHRSVSWYQQTPGQGLQFLFEYFSETQRNKGNFPGRFSGRQFSNSRSEMNVSTLELGDSALYLCASSPGDPTDTQYFGPGTRLTVL.

The chain couples TRBV6-5 to TRBJ1-3; D unresolved. This CDR3 spans 11 amino acids. Germline CDR1 and CDR2: MNHEY and SVGAGI. V was pared by 7 bases and J by 4 bases, with 5 bases between. Here the CDR3 DNA reads TGTGCCAGCACGCGGGGAAACACCATATATTTT. Translating it yields CASTRGNTIYF.

This clone appeared once. The rearrangement links TRBV5-6 to TRBJ2-7; D is ambiguous. V lost 4 bases and J lost 5, with 13 bases in between. This CDR3 has 13 amino acids. Per germline, CDR1 SGHDT and CDR2 YYEEEE. CDR3 amino acids: CASSLRWRDEQYV. CDR3 nucleotides: TGTGCCAGCAGCCTGAGGTGGAGAGACGAGCAGTACGTC.

This clone has a handful of counts. The genes are TRBV11-2 and TRBJ1-5; D not certain. Per the germline V gene, CDR1 is SGHAT and CDR2 is FQNNGV. The CDR3 covers 13 residues. V shed 1 base and J shed 9 bases, with 10 bases lying between them. The CDR3 nucleotides are TGTGCCAGCAGCTTAGGAGTTGGTCGGCCCCAGCATTTT. Translating gives CASSLGVGRPQHF.

The rearrangement links TRBV4-2 to TRBJ2-3, with D tentatively TRBD1 (7 bases). The V end was cut by 0 bases, the J end by 9 bases, with 22 bases between. Germline CDR1 reads LGHNA; CDR2 reads YNFKEQ. This CDR3 has 17 residues. The CDR3 DNA sequence: TGTGCCAGCAGCCAAGATCTGGGGGGATCCCAGGGACAGACGCAGTATTTT. The encoded protein is CASSQDLGGSQGQTQYF.

CDR3 region: CASRGQGYSPLHF. CDR3 sequence (DNA): TGTGCCAGCAGGGGACAGGGGTACTCACCCCTCCACTTT. The chain employs TRBV6-5 and TRBJ1-6; 10 nucleotides agree with TRBD1. Germline CDR1 is MNHEY and CDR2 is SVGAGI. CDR3 length equals 13 residues. Trimming removed 6 bases from V and 10 bases from J; junction bases left unmatched: 3.

This clone showed up just once. Other DNA sequences in this specimen translate into the identical CDR3. This chain links TRBV25-1 with TRBJ2-2; D remains unclear. CDR1 is MGHDK, CDR2 SYGVNS, per germline. This CDR3 has 10 amino acids. The V end lost 11 bases, the J end lost 6 bases, and 7 bases lay between the germline ends. Here the CDR3 reads CAYHAGELFF. The DNA for the CDR3 is TGTGCCTACCACGCCGGGGAGCTGTTTTTT.

The J gene is TRBJ1-2, the V gene TRBV19; D remains unclear. CDR1 LNHDA and CDR2 SQIVND come from the germline V gene (reference sequence). V lost 9 bases to trimming and J lost 1 base, with 12 bases between them. This CDR3 has 13 amino acids. This CDR3 reads CASYTQNNYGYTF. The CDR3 DNA reads TGTGCCAGCTATACTCAGAATAACTATGGCTACACCTTC.

The rearrangement links TRBV7-3 to TRBJ1-2, with TRBD1 identical over 7 bases. Germline CDR1 SGHTA, CDR2 FQGTGA. J was trimmed by 4 bases and V by 5 bases; bases with no gene match: 4. The CDR3 has 13 residues. This chain's CDR3 is CASSVTGSYGYTF. The CDR3 coding sequence is TGTGCCAGCAGCGTGACAGGGAGCTATGGCTACACCTTC.

This chain uses TRBV7-9 with TRBJ1-2, with TRBD1 identical over 7 bases. Germline CDR1 SEHNR, CDR2 FQNEAQ (reference sequence). V lost 8 bases, J lost 7 bases, and 10 bases stayed unmatched. The CDR3 runs to 13 residues. The DNA of the CDR3 is TGTGCCAGCGAACCTGGGACAGAACTTGGCTACACCTTC. This translates into CASEPGTELGYTF.